This entry is about one T cell receptor beta chain. As yet, its antigen is unknown. The entry originates in a study of T cells in localized non-small cell lung cancer. Germline lookup yields CDR1 KGHSH and CDR2 LQKENI. The CDR3 is 18 amino acids. V lost 2 bases to trimming and J lost 6 bases, with 25 bases between them. Study-wide points: Appearance in adjacent lung was seen for a median 57 of the top 100 tumor clones. One tumor region alone was sequenced, and heterogeneity therefore remains possible.

The assay was immunoSEQ multiplex PCR, and TCRdb's table has in-frame clones only and misses some. The table has over 40,000 clones, around 83% seen once; the top ten hold over 6%. The TCR originated in a woman aged 18-49 years with stage III lung adenocarcinoma. The chain links TRBV18 to TRBJ1-1; D uncertain. The input for sequencing was peripheral blood, taken before any cancer treatment. The CDR3 loop is CASSPGPRGHPGRPEAFF. In nucleotides, the CDR3 is TGTGCCAGCTCACCAGGTCCCCGGGGTCACCCCGGTCGGCCTGAAGCTTTCTTT.